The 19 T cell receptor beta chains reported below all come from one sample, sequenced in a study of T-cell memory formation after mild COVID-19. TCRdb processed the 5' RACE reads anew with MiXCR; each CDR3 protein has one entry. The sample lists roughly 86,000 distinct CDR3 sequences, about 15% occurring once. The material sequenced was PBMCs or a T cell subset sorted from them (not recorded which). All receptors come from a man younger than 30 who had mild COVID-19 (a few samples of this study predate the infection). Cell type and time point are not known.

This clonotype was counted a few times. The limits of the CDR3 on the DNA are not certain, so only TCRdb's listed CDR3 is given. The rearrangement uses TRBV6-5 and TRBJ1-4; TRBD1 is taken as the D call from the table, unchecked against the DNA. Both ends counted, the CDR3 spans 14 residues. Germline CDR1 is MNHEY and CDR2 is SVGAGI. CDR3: CASSFSGQGWKLFF.

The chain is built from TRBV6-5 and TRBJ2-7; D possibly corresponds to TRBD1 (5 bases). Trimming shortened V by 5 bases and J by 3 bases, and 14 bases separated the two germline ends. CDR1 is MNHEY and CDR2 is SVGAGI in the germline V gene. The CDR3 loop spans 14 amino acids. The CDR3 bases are TGTGCCAGCAGTGACAGCCCAGTCTTCTACGAGCAGTACTTC. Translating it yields CASSDSPVFYEQYF.

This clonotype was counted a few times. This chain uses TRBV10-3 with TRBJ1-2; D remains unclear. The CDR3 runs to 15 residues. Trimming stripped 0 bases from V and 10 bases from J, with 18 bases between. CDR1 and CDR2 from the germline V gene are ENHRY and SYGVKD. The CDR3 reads CAISESTVSGKPYTF. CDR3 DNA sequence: TGTGCCATCAGTGAGTCGACGGTATCTGGGAAGCCCTACACCTTC.

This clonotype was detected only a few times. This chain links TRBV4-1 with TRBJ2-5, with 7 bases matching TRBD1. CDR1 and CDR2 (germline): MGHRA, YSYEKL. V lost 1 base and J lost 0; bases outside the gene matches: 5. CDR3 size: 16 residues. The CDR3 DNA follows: TGCGCCAGCAGCCAAGGGGGGACAGCTTACCAAGAGACCCAGTACTTC. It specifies CASSQGGTAYQETQYF.

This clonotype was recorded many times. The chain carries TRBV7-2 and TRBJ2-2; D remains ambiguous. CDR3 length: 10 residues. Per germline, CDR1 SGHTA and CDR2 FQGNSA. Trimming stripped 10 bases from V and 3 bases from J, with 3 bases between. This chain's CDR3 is CAIYTGELFF. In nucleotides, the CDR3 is TGTGCCATCTACACCGGGGAGCTGTTTTTT.

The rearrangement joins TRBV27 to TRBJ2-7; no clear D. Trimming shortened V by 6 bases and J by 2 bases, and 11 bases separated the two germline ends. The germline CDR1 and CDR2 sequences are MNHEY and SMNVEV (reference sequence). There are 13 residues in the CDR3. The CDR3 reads CASSLGPPYEQYF. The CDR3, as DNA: TGTGCCAGCAGCCTAGGGCCGCCCTACGAGCAGTACTTC.

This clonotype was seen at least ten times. As DNA, the CDR3 is TGCGCCAGCAGCCAGAGGGGGGGAGTTGAGAATGGCTACACCTTC. It encodes CASSQRGGVENGYTF. This chain connects TRBV4-1 to TRBJ1-2; D possibly corresponds to TRBD1 (6 bases). Looked up from germline, CDR1 is MGHRA and CDR2 is YSYEKL. The CDR3 has 15 amino acids. Trimming removed 3 bases at V and 6 bases at J, with 17 bases between.

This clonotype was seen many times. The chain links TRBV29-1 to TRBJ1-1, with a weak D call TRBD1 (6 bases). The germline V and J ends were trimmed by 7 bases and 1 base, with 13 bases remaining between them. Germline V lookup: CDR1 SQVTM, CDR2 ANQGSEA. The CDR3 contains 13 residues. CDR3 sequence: CSATGLGNTEAFF. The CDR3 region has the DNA TGCAGCGCCACAGGGCTGGGGAACACTGAAGCTTTCTTT.

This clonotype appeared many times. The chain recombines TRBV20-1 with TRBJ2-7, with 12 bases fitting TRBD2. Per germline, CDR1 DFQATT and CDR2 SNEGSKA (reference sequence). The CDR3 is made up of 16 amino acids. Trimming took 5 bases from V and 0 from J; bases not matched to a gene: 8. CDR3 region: CSARPRLAGASYEQYV. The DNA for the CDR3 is TGCAGTGCTCGTCCACGACTAGCGGGGGCCTCCTACGAGCAGTACGTC.

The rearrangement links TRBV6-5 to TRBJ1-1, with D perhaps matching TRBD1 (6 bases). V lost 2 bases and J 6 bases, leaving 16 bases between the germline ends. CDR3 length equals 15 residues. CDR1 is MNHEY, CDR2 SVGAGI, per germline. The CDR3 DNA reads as TGTGCCAGCAGTTACACGATACAGGGTGAAGCTGAAGCTTTCTTT. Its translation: CASSYTIQGEAEAFF.

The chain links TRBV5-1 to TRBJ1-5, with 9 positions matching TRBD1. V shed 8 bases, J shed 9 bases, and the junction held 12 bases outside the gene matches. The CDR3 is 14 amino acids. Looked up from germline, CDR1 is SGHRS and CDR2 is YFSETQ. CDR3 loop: CARSDGTGPSPQHF. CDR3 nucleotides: TGCGCCAGAAGCGACGGGACAGGGCCCTCGCCCCAGCATTTT.

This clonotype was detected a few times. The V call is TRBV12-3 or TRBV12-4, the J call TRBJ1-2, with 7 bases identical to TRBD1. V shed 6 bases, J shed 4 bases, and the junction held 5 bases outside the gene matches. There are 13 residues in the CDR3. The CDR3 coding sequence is TGTGCCAGCAGCCCGACAGGGAGCTATGGCTACACCTTC. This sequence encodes CASSPTGSYGYTF.

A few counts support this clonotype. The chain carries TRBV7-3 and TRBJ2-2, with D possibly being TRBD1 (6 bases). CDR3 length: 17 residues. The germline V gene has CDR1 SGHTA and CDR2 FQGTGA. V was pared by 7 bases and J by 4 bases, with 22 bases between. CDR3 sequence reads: CASTEEVQGISTGELFF. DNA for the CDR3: TGTGCCAGCACCGAAGAGGTACAGGGTATCAGCACCGGGGAGCTGTTTTTT.

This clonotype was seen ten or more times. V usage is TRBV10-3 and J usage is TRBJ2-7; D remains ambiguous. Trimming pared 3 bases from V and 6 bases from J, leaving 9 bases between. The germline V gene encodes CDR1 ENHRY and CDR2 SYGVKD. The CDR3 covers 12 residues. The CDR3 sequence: CAISEGLVEQYF. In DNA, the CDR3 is TGTGCCATCAGTGAAGGGTTGGTCGAGCAGTACTTC.

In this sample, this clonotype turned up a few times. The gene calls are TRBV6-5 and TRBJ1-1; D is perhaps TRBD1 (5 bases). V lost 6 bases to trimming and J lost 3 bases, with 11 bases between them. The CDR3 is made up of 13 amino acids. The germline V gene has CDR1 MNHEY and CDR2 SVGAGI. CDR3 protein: CASRRGGDTEAFF. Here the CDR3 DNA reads TGTGCCAGCAGGAGGGGCGGGGACACTGAAGCTTTCTTT.

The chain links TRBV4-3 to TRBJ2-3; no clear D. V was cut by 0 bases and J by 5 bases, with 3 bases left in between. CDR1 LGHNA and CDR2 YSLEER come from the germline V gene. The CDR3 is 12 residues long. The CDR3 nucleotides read TGCGCCAGCAGCCAAGATAGAGATACGCAGTATTTT. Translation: CASSQDRDTQYF.

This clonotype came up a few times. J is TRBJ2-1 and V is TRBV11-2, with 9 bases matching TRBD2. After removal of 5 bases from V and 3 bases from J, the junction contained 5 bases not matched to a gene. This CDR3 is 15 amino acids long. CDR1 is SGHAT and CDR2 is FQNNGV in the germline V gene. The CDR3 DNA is TGTGCCAGCAGCACCCCTAGCGGGAACTACAATGAGCAGTTCTTC. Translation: CASSTPSGNYNEQFF.

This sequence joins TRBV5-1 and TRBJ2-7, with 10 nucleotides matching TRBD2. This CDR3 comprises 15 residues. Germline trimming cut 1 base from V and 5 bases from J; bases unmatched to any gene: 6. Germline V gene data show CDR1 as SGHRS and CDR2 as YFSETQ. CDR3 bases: TGCGCCAGCAGCTTGTTCGAGCGGGGGGGAAACGAGCAGTACTTC. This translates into CASSLFERGGNEQYF.

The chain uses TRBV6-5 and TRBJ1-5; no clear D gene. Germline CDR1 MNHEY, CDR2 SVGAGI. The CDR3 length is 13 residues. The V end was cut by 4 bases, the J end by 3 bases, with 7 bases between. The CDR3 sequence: CASSSGPNQPQHF. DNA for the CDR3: TGTGCCAGCAGTTCCGGACCCAATCAGCCCCAGCATTTT.